The clone carrying this T cell receptor (beta chain) was recorded a few times. The antigen is undetermined. Thyroid ultrasound and orbital computed tomography, with clinical symptoms and serum thyroxine and TRAb, informed diagnoses. This record comes from a study of T cells in Graves' hyperthyroidism and ophthalmopathy. Study-wide points: Through a model of 13 V-J features, ophthalmopathy was separated from stable hyperthyroidism.

Per the germline V gene, CDR1 is SQVTM and CDR2 is ANQGSEA. This CDR3 has 14 residues. Trimming removed 3 bases from V and 5 bases from J; junction bases left unmatched: 6. TCR beta CDR3 regions were amplified from RNA transcripts. First-round RT-PCR targeting the TCR CDR3 was performed with the HTBI primer set. TCRdb itself ran the multiplex PCR reads through MiXCR, one entry per CDR3 protein. Here the sample spans hundreds of thousands of distinct CDR3 sequences, 15% to 20% being singletons. The rearrangement uses TRBV29-1 and TRBJ2-3, with 9 bases identical to TRBD2. The sequenced material came from blood. The sequence was collected from a woman in her twenties or thirties with Graves' hyperthyroidism. CDR3 DNA sequence: TGCAGCGTTGAGGGACTAGCAGGTCAAGATACGCAGTATTTT. This gives the protein CSVEGLAGQDTQYF.